These T cell receptor beta chains were read from a single sample in a study of cytomegalovirus exposure and HLA in healthy donors. Assay used: immunoSEQ multiplex PCR; TCRdb lists only in-frame clones, some missing. The data show 140,000 to 150,000 clones, 75% seen once. Sequenced sample: PBMCs. All receptors come from a man aged 25 to 40 in good health and CMV-seronegative. CDR3s include the opening cysteine and the closing phenylalanine or tryptophan. Each record gives: CDR3 length, clone size, D gene, V gene, J gene, CDR3 protein, CDR3 DNA. D genes are given only for firm matches. A clone size is listed for some rows: how often the clone was seen (once, few, many), or a class if it is expanded.

cdr3_length: 15
clone_size: once
d_call: TRBD1
v_call: TRBV18
j_call: TRBJ1-3
cdr3_aa: CASSNKGAGGNTIYF
cdr3_nt: TGTGCCAGCTCAAACAAGGGGGCTGGTGGAAACACCATATATTTT

cdr3_length: 16
clone_size: -
d_call: -
v_call: TRBV11-1
j_call: TRBJ2-5
cdr3_aa: CASSRIGGRVQETQYF
cdr3_nt: TGTGCCAGCAGCCGCATCGGGGGTAGGGTACAAGAGACCCAGTACTTC

cdr3_length: 16
clone_size: -
d_call: TRBD2
v_call: TRBV5-1
j_call: TRBJ2-3
cdr3_aa: CASSSLASGSTDTQYF
cdr3_nt: TGCGCCAGCAGCTCGTTGGCTAGCGGTAGCACAGATACGCAGTATTTT

cdr3_length: 14
clone_size: once
d_call: -
v_call: TRBV28
j_call: TRBJ2-3
cdr3_aa: CASSLSPSTDTQYF
cdr3_nt: TGTGCCAGCAGTTTATCCCCTAGCACAGATACGCAGTATTTT

cdr3_length: 11
clone_size: -
d_call: -
v_call: TRBV7-9
j_call: TRBJ2-7
cdr3_aa: CASSLGLEQYF
cdr3_nt: TGTGCCAGCAGCCTGGGACTGGAGCAGTACTTC

cdr3_length: 16
clone_size: once
d_call: -
v_call: TRBV9
j_call: TRBJ1-4
cdr3_aa: CASSVLQGGHGSELFF
cdr3_nt: TGTGCCAGCAGCGTTCTACAGGGAGGGCACGGTTCAGAACTGTTTTTT

cdr3_length: 14
clone_size: -
d_call: TRBD1
v_call: TRBV28
j_call: TRBJ1-2
cdr3_aa: CASSNGQGRYGYTF
cdr3_nt: TGTGCCAGCAGTAACGGACAGGGGCGCTATGGCTACACCTTC

cdr3_length: 12
clone_size: -
d_call: -
v_call: TRBV19
j_call: TRBJ2-7
cdr3_aa: CASQRRSYEQYF
cdr3_nt: TGTGCCAGCCAGAGGAGAAGCTACGAGCAGTACTTC

cdr3_length: 14
clone_size: once
d_call: -
v_call: TRBV5-1
j_call: TRBJ1-5
cdr3_aa: CASSFYGEGQPQHF
cdr3_nt: TGCGCCAGCAGCTTCTACGGGGAGGGCCAGCCCCAGCATTTT

cdr3_length: 16
clone_size: -
d_call: TRBD2
v_call: TRBV4-2
j_call: TRBJ2-1
cdr3_aa: CASSQEASGGGNEQFF
cdr3_nt: TGTGCCAGCAGCCAAGAGGCCTCGGGAGGAGGGAATGAGCAGTTCTTC

cdr3_length: 15
clone_size: -
d_call: -
v_call: TRBV7-2
j_call: TRBJ1-3
cdr3_aa: CASSLQGGVGNTIYF
cdr3_nt: TGTGCCAGCAGCTTACAAGGCGGGGTTGGAAACACCATATATTTT

cdr3_length: 13
clone_size: -
d_call: -
v_call: TRBV10-3
j_call: TRBJ1-2
cdr3_aa: CAISEQGSYGYTF
cdr3_nt: TGTGCCATCAGTGAACAGGGAAGCTATGGCTACACCTTC

cdr3_length: 14
clone_size: few
d_call: -
v_call: TRBV29-1
j_call: TRBJ2-3
cdr3_aa: CSAEGGTGTDTQYF
cdr3_nt: TGCAGCGCAGAGGGCGGGACGGGCACAGATACGCAGTATTTT

cdr3_length: 13
clone_size: -
d_call: -
v_call: TRBV6-5
j_call: TRBJ2-7
cdr3_aa: CASSYQAESRQYF
cdr3_nt: TGTGCCAGCAGTTATCAGGCCGAAAGTCGGCAGTACTTC

cdr3_length: 14
clone_size: -
d_call: TRBD1
v_call: TRBV15
j_call: TRBJ1-6
cdr3_aa: CATSNDRDSSPLHF
cdr3_nt: TGTGCCACCAGCAACGACAGGGATAGTTCACCCCTCCACTTT

cdr3_length: 14
clone_size: few
d_call: TRBD2
v_call: TRBV11-3
j_call: TRBJ2-7
cdr3_aa: CASSRKREGYEQYF
cdr3_nt: TGTGCCAGCAGCCGGAAGCGGGAGGGGTACGAGCAGTACTTC

cdr3_length: 13
clone_size: -
d_call: TRBD1
v_call: TRBV2
j_call: TRBJ2-7
cdr3_aa: CASRRQGAYEQYF
cdr3_nt: TGTGCCAGCAGACGACAGGGGGCCTACGAGCAGTACTTC

cdr3_length: 13
clone_size: -
d_call: -
v_call: TRBV5-1
j_call: TRBJ2-1
cdr3_aa: CASSDSSYNEQFF
cdr3_nt: TGCGCCAGCAGCGACAGCTCCTACAATGAGCAGTTCTTC

cdr3_length: 18
clone_size: -
d_call: -
v_call: TRBV9
j_call: TRBJ1-3
cdr3_aa: CASSSRGGSLISGNTIYF
cdr3_nt: TGTGCCAGCAGCTCCCGGGGGGGCAGCTTAATCTCTGGAAACACCATATATTTT

cdr3_length: 14
clone_size: -
d_call: TRBD1
v_call: TRBV9
j_call: TRBJ2-7
cdr3_aa: CASSPGDRTYEQYF
cdr3_nt: TGTGCCAGCAGCCCTGGGGACAGGACCTACGAGCAGTACTTC

cdr3_length: 14
clone_size: -
d_call: -
v_call: TRBV5-4
j_call: TRBJ1-1
cdr3_aa: CASSLDGGRSEAFF
cdr3_nt: TGTGCCAGCAGCTTGGACGGGGGGAGGAGTGAAGCTTTCTTT

cdr3_length: 14
clone_size: -
d_call: -
v_call: TRBV9
j_call: TRBJ2-5
cdr3_aa: CASSGSGVQETQYF
cdr3_nt: TGTGCCAGCAGCGGCTCGGGAGTACAAGAGACCCAGTACTTC

cdr3_length: 14
clone_size: -
d_call: -
v_call: TRBV28
j_call: TRBJ2-7
cdr3_aa: CASSISLFSYEQYF
cdr3_nt: TGTGCCAGCAGTATATCCCTGTTTTCCTACGAGCAGTACTTC

cdr3_length: 14
clone_size: -
d_call: -
v_call: TRBV29-1
j_call: TRBJ1-6
cdr3_aa: CSVSTGSRNSPLHF
cdr3_nt: TGCAGCGTTAGTACAGGGAGTAGGAATTCACCCCTCCACTTT

cdr3_length: 16
clone_size: -
d_call: -
v_call: TRBV28
j_call: TRBJ1-5
cdr3_aa: CAEARGGEGGYQPQHF
cdr3_nt: TGTGCCGAAGCGAGGGGGGGGGAGGGAGGGTATCAGCCCCAGCATTTT

cdr3_length: 12
clone_size: -
d_call: -
v_call: TRBV10-3
j_call: TRBJ1-4
cdr3_aa: CAISDPTGKLFF
cdr3_nt: TGTGCCATCAGTGACCCGACTGGAAAACTGTTTTTT

cdr3_length: 18
clone_size: -
d_call: -
v_call: TRBV5-1
j_call: TRBJ1-3
cdr3_aa: CASSFSGSSRLRRNTIYF
cdr3_nt: TGCGCCAGCAGCTTCTCCGGGAGCTCGAGACTGCGCCGAAACACCATATATTTT

cdr3_length: 14
clone_size: -
d_call: -
v_call: TRBV28
j_call: TRBJ1-1
cdr3_aa: CASSSGGRVTEAFF
cdr3_nt: TGTGCCAGCAGTTCCGGAGGGAGGGTAACTGAAGCTTTCTTT

cdr3_length: 15
clone_size: -
d_call: -
v_call: TRBV9
j_call: TRBJ2-6
cdr3_aa: CASSYRLSGANGLTF
cdr3_nt: TGTGCCAGCAGCTACAGGCTCTCTGGGGCCAACGGCCTGACTTTC

cdr3_length: 12
clone_size: -
d_call: -
v_call: TRBV6-5
j_call: TRBJ2-7
cdr3_aa: CASSSEVDEQYF
cdr3_nt: TGTGCCAGCAGTTCGGAGGTAGACGAGCAGTACTTC